This TCR beta chain was identified during a study of OX40 agonist ivuxolimab in advanced cancers. With respect to the entire study: Ivuxolimab was an agonistic, fully human IgG2 monoclonal antibody directed against OX40 (CD134), a costimulatory receptor. Intravenous ivuxolimab was administered to patients every 2 weeks at six dose levels: 0.01, 0.1, 0.3, 1.5, 3 and 10 mg/kg. Of the roughly 52 dose-escalation patients, hepatocellular carcinoma was present in around 19, melanoma in roughly 15, renal cell carcinoma in 9 and head and neck cancer in 9. In the dose-escalation cohort, nearly 85% of patients were male, and the mean age was 60 years with a range of about 20 to 79. Prior anti-PD-1, anti-PD-L1 or anti-CTLA-4 therapy was permitted, and about two fifths of dose-escalation patients had received checkpoint inhibitors. Three dose-escalation patients achieved partial responses, one with hepatocellular carcinoma and two with cutaneous melanoma. Peripheral TCRbeta sequencing was intended to test whether TCR sequence diversity was altered and clonal T-cell expansion was caused by ivuxolimab. The paper covers the monotherapy dose-escalation part of the phase I ivuxolimab trial, which included N = 52 patients.

On this clone: This clone's antigen is unknown. Base qualities are not at hand, and no much larger clone is one base apart.

What the work shows at the level of the full study, not this receptor alone: Antigen specificity was not determined for the clonally expanded peripheral T cells. Low levels of normalized T-cell clonal expansion were also seen in some nonresponding patients. Clonal expansion of both CD4+ and CD8+ blood T cells was observed from baseline to week 6 at doses 0.1 to 3.0 mg/kg. After ivuxolimab, CD8+ T cells had more expanded clones than CD4+ T cells on average. In partial responders in the 0.1-3.0 mg/kg groups, normalized peripheral clonal expansion was found to be among the lowest, especially among CD8+ T cells.

Trimming at the junction amounts to 5 bases on V and 0 bases on J, and the germline ends lie 13 bases apart. Spanning cysteine to phenylalanine, the CDR3 consists of 16 amino acids. The CDR3 DNA has 48 bases and is translated from base 1. The germline V gene yields SGHVS for CDR1 and FNYEAQ for CDR2. Patients with a history of autoimmune disease or receiving systemic immunosuppression were excluded from the trial. Peripheral blood for TCR sequencing was drawn from every dose cohort at baseline, at cycle 4 day 1 and at cycle 7 day 1. The samples were taken from a phase I, first-in-human, multicenter, open-label dose-escalation trial of ivuxolimab. Adults with locally advanced or metastatic head and neck squamous cell, hepatocellular, melanoma or renal cell carcinoma were enrolled in the trial. Before TCR sequencing, CD4+ T cells and CD8+ T cells were sorted from peripheral blood as separate populations.

Genomic DNA was extracted from sorted cells for sequencing of the TCRbeta CDR3 region. The immunoSEQ Assay was used to sequence the TCRbeta CDR3 regions. The table was pulled from immuneACCESS by TCRdb, which kept in-frame rearrangements only. Such tables lose some clones; where checked, under half of the loss comes from unresolved V genes, and the rest has no known cause. Counted in this sample were 8,000 to 10,000 clones; 89% of them appeared once. 13% of the sample is taken by the ten largest. The origin of this receptor is an adult with an advanced solid tumor such as melanoma, head and neck, liver or kidney cancer. The sequenced sample was CD4+ or CD8+ T cells sorted from blood, obtained in a trial of the OX40 agonist ivuxolimab. The chain is encoded by TRBV7-6 joined to TRBJ2-2; no D gene is confidently identified. The CDR3 reads CASSRQFGTNTGELFF. The nucleotide sequence reads as follows: TGTGCCAGCAGCCGTCAGTTTGGGACGAACACCGGGGAGCTGTTTTTT.